This T cell receptor (beta chain) comes out of a study of Graves' ophthalmopathy and Graves' hyperthyroidism. The study's findings and limits: Among thyroid clonotypes expanded above 0.001 frequency, most also appeared in blood.

The study amplified TCR beta CDR3 regions using RNA transcripts. HTBI primers served in a first-round RT-PCR, which a second-round multiplex PCR followed. TCRdb passed the multiplex PCR reads through MiXCR, listing each CDR3 protein once. This sample carries about 740,000 distinct CDR3 sequences, 35% to 50% of them seen once, and the ten largest clones take 44%. On this clonotype itself: No antigen is known for it.

Trimming took off 10 bases at V and 7 bases at J, with 14 bases between the two ends. CDR3 size: 13 residues. CDR1 and CDR2 from the germline V gene are SGHTA and FQGNSA. The rearrangement joins TRBV7-2 to TRBJ1-6, with D hard to call. The sequence was obtained from an adult man with Graves' ophthalmopathy. Sequencing input: peripheral blood. The CDR3 sequence: CATAMQENSPLHF. Here the CDR3 DNA reads TGTGCCACAGCCATGCAGGAAAATTCACCCCTCCACTTT.